This TCR beta chain stems from a study of T-cell memory formation after mild COVID-19. Study as a whole: Each donor largely had its own TCR clusters. Study conclusions and caveats: Among contracting clones, CD4+ were mainly CM/EM and CD8+ enriched in EMRA. There was a balanced CD4/CD8 profile in clones contracting day 15 to 85, and later expanders leaned CD4+.

This clonotype was detected only a few times. What it binds is unknown. With V trimmed by 2 bases and J by 2 bases, 6 bases remained unmatched. Per the germline V gene, CDR1 is DFQATT and CDR2 is SNEGSKA (reference sequence). There are 14 residues in the CDR3. TCR alpha and TCR beta cDNA libraries carrying sample barcodes and UMIs were produced by 5'RACE using constant-segment primers. TCRdb itself ran the 5' RACE reads through MiXCR, one entry per CDR3 protein. The profile covers approximately 580,000 distinct CDR3 sequences, with approximately 20% appearing a single time and about an eighth taken by the ten largest.

The sequence was collected from an adult woman who had mild COVID-19 (a few samples of this study predate the infection). Cell type and time point are not known. The sequencing sample was made of PBMCs or a T cell subset sorted from them (not recorded which). The V gene is TRBV20-1, the J gene TRBJ2-7; 7 bases match TRBD1. The CDR3 DNA sequence: TGCAGTGCTAGACCCCGGGACAGACCCTACGAGCAGTACTTC. This encodes CSARPRDRPYEQYF.